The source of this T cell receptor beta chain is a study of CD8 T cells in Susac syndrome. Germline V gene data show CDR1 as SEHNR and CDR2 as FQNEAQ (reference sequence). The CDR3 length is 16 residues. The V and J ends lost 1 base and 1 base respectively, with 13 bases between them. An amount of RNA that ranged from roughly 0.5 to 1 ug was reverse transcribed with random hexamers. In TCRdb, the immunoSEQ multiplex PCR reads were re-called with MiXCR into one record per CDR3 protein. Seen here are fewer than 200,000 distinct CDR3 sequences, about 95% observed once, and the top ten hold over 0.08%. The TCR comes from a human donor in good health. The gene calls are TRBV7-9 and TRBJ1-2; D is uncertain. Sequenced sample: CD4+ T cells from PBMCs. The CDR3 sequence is CASSLGSDSLNYGYTF. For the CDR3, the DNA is TGTGCCAGCAGCTTAGGTAGCGACTCCCTTAACTATGGCTACACCTTC. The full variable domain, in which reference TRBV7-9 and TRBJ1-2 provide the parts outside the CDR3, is DTGVSQNPRHKITKRGQNVTFRCDPISEHNRLYWYRQTLGQGPEFLTYFQNEAQLEKSRLLSDRFSAERPKGSFSTLEIQRTEQGDSAMYLCASSLGSDSLNYGYTFGSGTRLTVV.